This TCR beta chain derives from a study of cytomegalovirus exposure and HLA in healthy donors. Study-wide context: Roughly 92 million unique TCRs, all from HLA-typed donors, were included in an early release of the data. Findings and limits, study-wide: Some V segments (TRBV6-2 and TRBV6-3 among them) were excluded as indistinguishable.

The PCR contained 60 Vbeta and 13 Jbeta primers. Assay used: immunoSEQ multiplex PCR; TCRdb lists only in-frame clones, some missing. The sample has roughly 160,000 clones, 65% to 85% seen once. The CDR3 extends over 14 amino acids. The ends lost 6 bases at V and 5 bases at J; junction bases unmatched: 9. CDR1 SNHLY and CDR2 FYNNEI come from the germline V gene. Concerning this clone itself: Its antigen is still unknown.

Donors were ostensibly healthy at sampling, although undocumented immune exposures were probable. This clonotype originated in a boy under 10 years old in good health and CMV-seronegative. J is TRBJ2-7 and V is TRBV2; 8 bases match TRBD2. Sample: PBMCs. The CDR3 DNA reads TGTGCCAGCAGGAGTAGCGGGACCATACACGAGCAGTACTTC. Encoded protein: CASRSSGTIHEQYF.